This is a list of T cell receptor beta chains from one sample in a study of T cells in Graves' hyperthyroidism and ophthalmopathy. From the multiplex PCR reads, TCRdb called clonotypes with MiXCR, one entry per CDR3 protein. The sample lists roughly 290,000 distinct CDR3 sequences; approximately 15% were seen once. The specimen sequenced was blood. These receptors all come from a woman aged 55-70 years with Graves' ophthalmopathy. Each CDR3 is given with its conserved first and last residue.

v_call | cdr3_length | cdr3_aa
TRBV15 | 14 | CATSRRDREETQYF
TRBV5-1 | 13 | CASSPQGRVEAFF
TRBV7-2 | 14 | CASSFRGGSGELFF
TRBV5-6 | 17 | CASSLFDGTGGTDTQYF
TRBV9 | 14 | CASSVVGGYTEAFF
TRBV2 | 13 | CASSTLANYGYTF
TRBV6-2/TRBV6-3 | 17 | CASSGTSGRISTGELFF
TRBV6-2/TRBV6-3 | 14 | CASRSGGSYNEQFF
TRBV20-1 | 16 | CSASAAREGRGDTQYF
TRBV6-1 | 15 | CASWTGVNSNQPQHF
TRBV20-1 | 13 | CSKRSPVNYGYTF
TRBV2 | 13 | CASSEDLDYEQFF
TRBV6-1 | 16 | CASSYSTGSYPYEQYF
TRBV6-2/TRBV6-3 | 15 | CASSYRTANTGELFF
TRBV7-3 | 16 | CASSLGSSRFAGELFF
TRBV18 | 15 | CASSRSARDNYGYTF
TRBV7-2 | 14 | CASSLVDRYTEAFF
TRBV6-1 | 13 | CASSERLQQGEYF
TRBV20-1 | 15 | CSATRATARGTEAFF
TRBV12-3/TRBV12-4 | 17 | CASSFWTSIYSNQPQHF
TRBV5-1 | 13 | CASSPEGWTEAFF
TRBV28 | 15 | CASSPPGTARLEQYF
TRBV7-6 | 13 | CASTPGLAAAWYF
TRBV7-6 | 16 | CASSPNWGASYNEQFF
TRBV7-9 | 12 | CASSLAAYEQYF
TRBV9 | 13 | CASSATGGRGYTF